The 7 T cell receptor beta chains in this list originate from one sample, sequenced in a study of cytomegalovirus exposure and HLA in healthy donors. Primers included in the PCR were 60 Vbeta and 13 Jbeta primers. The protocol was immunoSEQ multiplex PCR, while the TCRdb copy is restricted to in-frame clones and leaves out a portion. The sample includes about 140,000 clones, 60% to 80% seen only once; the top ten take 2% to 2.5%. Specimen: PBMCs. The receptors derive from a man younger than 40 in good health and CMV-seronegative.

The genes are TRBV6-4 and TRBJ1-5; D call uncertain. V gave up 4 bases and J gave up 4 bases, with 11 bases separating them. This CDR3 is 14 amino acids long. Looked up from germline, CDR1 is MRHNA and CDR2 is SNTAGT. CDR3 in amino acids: CASSAPEENQPQHF. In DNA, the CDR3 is TGTGCCAGCAGTGCTCCCGAGGAAAATCAGCCCCAGCATTTT.

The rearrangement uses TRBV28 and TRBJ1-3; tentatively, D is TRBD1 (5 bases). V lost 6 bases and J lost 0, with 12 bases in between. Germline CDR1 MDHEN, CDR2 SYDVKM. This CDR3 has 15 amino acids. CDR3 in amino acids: CASRWSGGSGNTIYF. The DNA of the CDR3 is TGTGCCAGCAGATGGTCCGGGGGCTCTGGAAACACCATATATTTT.

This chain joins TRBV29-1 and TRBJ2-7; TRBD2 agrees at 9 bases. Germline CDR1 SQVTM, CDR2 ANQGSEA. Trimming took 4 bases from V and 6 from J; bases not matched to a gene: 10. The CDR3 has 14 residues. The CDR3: CSVVAGGPDGEQYF. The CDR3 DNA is TGCAGCGTTGTGGCGGGAGGGCCTGATGGCGAGCAGTACTTC.

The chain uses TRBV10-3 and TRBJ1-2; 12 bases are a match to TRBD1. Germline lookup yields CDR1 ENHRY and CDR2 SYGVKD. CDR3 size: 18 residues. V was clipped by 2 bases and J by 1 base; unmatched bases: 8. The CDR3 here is CAISEQGQGAIFNYGYTF. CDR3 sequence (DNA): TGTGCCATCAGTGAGCAGGGACAGGGGGCGATTTTTAACTATGGCTACACCTTC.

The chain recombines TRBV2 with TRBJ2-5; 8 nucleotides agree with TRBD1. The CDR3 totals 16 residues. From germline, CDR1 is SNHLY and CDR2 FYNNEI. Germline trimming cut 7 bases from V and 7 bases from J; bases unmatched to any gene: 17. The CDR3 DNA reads TGTGCCAGCATCCCCCGTGGACAGGGAGGCCTAGGGACCCAGTACTTC. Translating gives CASIPRGQGGLGTQYF.

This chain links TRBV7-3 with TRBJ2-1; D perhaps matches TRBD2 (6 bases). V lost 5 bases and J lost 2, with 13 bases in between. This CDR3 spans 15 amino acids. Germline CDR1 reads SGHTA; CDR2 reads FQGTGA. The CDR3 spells CASSLGGGTYNEQFF. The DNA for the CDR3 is TGTGCCAGCAGCCTCGGGGGTGGGACCTACAATGAGCAGTTCTTC. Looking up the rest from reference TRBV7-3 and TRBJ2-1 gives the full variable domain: GAGVSQTPSNKVTEKGKYVELRCDPISGHTALYWYRQSLGQGPEFLIYFQGTGAADDSGLPNDRFFAVRPEGSVSTLKIQRTERGDSAVYLCASSLGGGTYNEQFFGPGTRLTVL.

The CDR3 is CASSPLYDTQYF. DNA of the CDR3: TGTGCCAGCTCACCTCTCTACGATACGCAGTATTTT. The genes are TRBV18 and TRBJ2-3, with D hard to call. Trimming left V 3 bases short and J 6 bases short, with 7 bases between. The germline V gene encodes CDR1 KGHSH and CDR2 LQKENI. There are 12 residues in the CDR3.